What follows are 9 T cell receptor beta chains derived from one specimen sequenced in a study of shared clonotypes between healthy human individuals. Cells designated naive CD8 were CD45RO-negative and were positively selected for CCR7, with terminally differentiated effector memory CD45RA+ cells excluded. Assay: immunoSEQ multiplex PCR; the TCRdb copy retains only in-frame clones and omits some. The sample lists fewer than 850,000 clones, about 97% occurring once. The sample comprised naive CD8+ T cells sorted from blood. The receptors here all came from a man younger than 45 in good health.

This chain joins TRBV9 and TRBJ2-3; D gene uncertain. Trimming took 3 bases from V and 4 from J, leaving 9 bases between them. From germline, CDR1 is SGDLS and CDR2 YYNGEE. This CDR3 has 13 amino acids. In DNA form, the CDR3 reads TGTGCCAGCAGCGCTATTTTATCAGATACGCAGTATTTT. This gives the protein CASSAILSDTQYF.

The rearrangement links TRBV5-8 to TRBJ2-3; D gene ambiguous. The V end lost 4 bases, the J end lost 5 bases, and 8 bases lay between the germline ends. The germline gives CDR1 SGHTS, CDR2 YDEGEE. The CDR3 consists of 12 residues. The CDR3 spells CASSRRGDTQYF. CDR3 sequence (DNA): TGTGCCAGCAGCCGGCGAGGAGATACGCAGTATTTT.

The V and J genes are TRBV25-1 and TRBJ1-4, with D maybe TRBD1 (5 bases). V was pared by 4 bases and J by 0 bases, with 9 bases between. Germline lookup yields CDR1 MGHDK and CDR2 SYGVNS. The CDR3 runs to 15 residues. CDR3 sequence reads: CASSGQGATNEKLFF. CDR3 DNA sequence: TGTGCCAGCAGTGGGCAGGGAGCAACTAATGAAAAACTGTTTTTT.

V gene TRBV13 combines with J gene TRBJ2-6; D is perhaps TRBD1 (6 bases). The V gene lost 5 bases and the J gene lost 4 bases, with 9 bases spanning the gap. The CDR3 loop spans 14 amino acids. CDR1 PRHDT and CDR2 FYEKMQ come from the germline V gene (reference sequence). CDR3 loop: CASSLGTGANVLTF. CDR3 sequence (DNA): TGTGCCAGCAGCCTCGGGACAGGGGCCAACGTCCTGACTTTC.

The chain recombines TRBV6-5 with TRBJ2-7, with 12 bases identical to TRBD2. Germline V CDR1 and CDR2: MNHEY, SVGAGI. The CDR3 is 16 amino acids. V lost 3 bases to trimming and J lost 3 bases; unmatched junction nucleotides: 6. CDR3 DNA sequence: TGTGCCAGCAGTTATTCCGGGACTAGCGGGTTCTACGAGCAGTACTTC. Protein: CASSYSGTSGFYEQYF.

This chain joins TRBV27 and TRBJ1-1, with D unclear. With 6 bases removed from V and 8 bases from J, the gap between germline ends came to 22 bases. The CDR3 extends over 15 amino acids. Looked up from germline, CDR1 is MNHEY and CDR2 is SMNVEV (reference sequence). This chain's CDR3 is CASSNLKLSRSEAFF. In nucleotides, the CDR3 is TGTGCCAGCAGCAATCTTAAACTCTCACGATCCGAAGCTTTCTTT.

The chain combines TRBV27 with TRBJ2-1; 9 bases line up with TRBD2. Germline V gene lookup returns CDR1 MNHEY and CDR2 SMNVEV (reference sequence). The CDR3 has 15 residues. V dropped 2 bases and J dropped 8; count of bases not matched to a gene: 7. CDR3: CASSLRGRALDEQFF. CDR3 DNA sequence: TGTGCCAGCAGTTTACGCGGGAGGGCCCTCGATGAGCAGTTCTTC.

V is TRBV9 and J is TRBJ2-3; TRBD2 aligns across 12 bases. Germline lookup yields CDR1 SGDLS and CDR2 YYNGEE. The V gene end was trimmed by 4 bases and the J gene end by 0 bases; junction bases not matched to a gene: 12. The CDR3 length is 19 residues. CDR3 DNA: TGTGCCAGCAGCCCAAGGACTAGCGGGAAGAGGGCTAGCACAGATACGCAGTATTTT. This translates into CASSPRTSGKRASTDTQYF. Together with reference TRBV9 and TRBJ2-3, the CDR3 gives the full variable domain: DSGVTQTPKHLITATGQRVTLRCSPRSGDLSVYWYQQSLDQGLQFLIQYYNGEERAKGNILERFSAQQFPDLHSELNLSSLELGDSALYFCASSPRTSGKRASTDTQYFGPGTRLTVL.

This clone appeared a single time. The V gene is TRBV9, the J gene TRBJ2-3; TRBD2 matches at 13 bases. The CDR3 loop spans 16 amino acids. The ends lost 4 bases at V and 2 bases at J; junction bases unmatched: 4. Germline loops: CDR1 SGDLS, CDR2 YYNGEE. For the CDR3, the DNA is TGTGCCAGCAGCCCGGGGACTAGCGGGAACACAGATACGCAGTATTTT. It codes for CASSPGTSGNTDTQYF.